Described below is a single TCR beta chain sequence and its context. Antigen: not known. The PCR employed 60 Vbeta primers together with 13 Jbeta primers. Some clones are missing from TCRdb's copy, which holds only in-frame ones; the method was immunoSEQ multiplex PCR. The sample records 100,000 or so clones, under 80% being singletons. Germline CDR1 MGHRA, CDR2 YSYEKL. The CDR3 loop spans 16 amino acids. The V and J ends lost 1 base and 0 bases, in that order; junction bases with no gene match: 3. This entry comes from a study of cytomegalovirus exposure and HLA in healthy donors. Looking at the study overall: In terms of ancestry, the Caucasian-associated cluster contained roughly 81% of the approximately 430 genotyped donors.

General study findings and limits: Earlier results showed most TCR beta V segments being productive about 87% or about 30% of the time.

The TCR comes from a woman aged 50 to 60 in good health and CMV-seropositive. Material for sequencing was PBMCs. V and J are TRBV4-1 and TRBJ1-3; 7 bases align to TRBD1. The CDR3 here is CASSQGQGDSGNTIYF. In DNA, the CDR3 is TGCGCCAGCAGCCAAGGACAGGGAGACTCTGGAAACACCATATATTTT.